A single sample is the source of the 15 T cell receptor beta chains below, sequenced in a study of cytomegalovirus exposure and HLA in healthy donors. PCR used 60 Vbeta primers and 13 Jbeta primers. This table comes from immunoSEQ multiplex PCR, and its TCRdb copy is limited to in-frame clones, with some not included. The sample holds more than 80,000 clones, about 76% seen once. The material sequenced was PBMCs. The receptors were sampled from a human donor in good health.

J is TRBJ1-3 and V is TRBV11-2; D is undetermined. Trimming shortened V by 2 bases and J by 0 bases, and 17 bases separated the two germline ends. The CDR3 runs 18 residues. Germline CDR1 SGHAT, CDR2 FQNNGV. The chain's CDR3 is CASSLMPAVTLSGNTIYF. The CDR3 DNA sequence: TGTGCCAGCAGCTTAATGCCGGCTGTGACACTCTCTGGAAACACCATATATTTT.

This clone was seen a few times. The V call is TRBV19, the J call TRBJ2-2; TRBD2 agrees at 10 bases. The J segment lost 7 bases and the V segment lost 5 bases, leaving 7 bases of the junction unmatched. The CDR3 runs to 15 residues. Germline V gene sequence: CDR1 LNHDA, CDR2 SQIVND (reference sequence). The CDR3 DNA is TGTGCCAGTAGTCTCCCCGGGACTAGCGTCGGGGAGCTGTTTTTT. Protein product: CASSLPGTSVGELFF.

J is TRBJ1-3 and V is TRBV5-8, with D uncertain. Germline-derived CDR1 and CDR2 are SGHTS and YDEGEE. V was cut by 0 bases and J by 0 bases, with 7 bases left in between. This CDR3 contains 15 residues. CDR3 nucleotide sequence: TGTGCCAGCAGCTTGGGACGGAGCTCTGGAAACACCATATATTTT. Its translation: CASSLGRSSGNTIYF.

This clone has a handful of counts. The rearrangement joins TRBV21-1 to TRBJ2-7; TRBD1, the D gene given by the table, was not confirmed from the DNA. TRBV21-1 is recorded as a pseudogene. This CDR3 spans 15 amino acids. DNA for the CDR3: TGTGCCAGCAGCCAAGGGAGGGGGCGCGACTACGAGCAGTACTTC. The encoded protein is CASSQGRGRDYEQYF.

This chain uses TRBV7-9 with TRBJ1-5; TRBD1 matches 7 bases. The CDR3 loop spans 12 amino acids. Germline V CDR1 and CDR2: SEHNR, FQNEAQ (reference sequence). V lost 6 bases and J lost 9; bases outside the gene matches: 5. The CDR3 DNA sequence: TGTGCCAGCAGTTTTCAGGGGGGGCCCCAGCATTTT. Translating gives CASSFQGGPQHF. Full variable domain (remainder filled in from reference TRBV7-9 and TRBJ1-5): DTGVSQNPRHKITKRGQNVTFRCDPISEHNRLYWYRQTLGQGPEFLTYFQNEAQLEKSRLLSDRFSAERPKGSFSTLEIQRTEQGDSAMYLCASSFQGGPQHFGDGTRLSIL.

The chain carries TRBV19 and TRBJ1-4, with 7 bases identical to TRBD1. From germline, CDR1 is LNHDA and CDR2 SQIVND (reference sequence). Trimming at V came to 4 bases and at J to 7 bases, leaving 3 bases not matched to a gene. The CDR3 extends over 13 amino acids. The CDR3 region is CASSKGAPEKLFF. CDR3 in DNA: TGTGCCAGTAGTAAGGGGGCGCCTGAAAAACTGTTTTTT.

This chain links TRBV9 with TRBJ2-5, with TRBD1 as a possible D gene (6 bases). Germline V gene sequence: CDR1 SGDLS, CDR2 YYNGEE. The germline V and J ends were trimmed by 3 bases and 0 bases, with 9 bases remaining between them. This CDR3 has 14 residues. The CDR3, as DNA: TGTGCCAGCAGCGGGACAGCGTACCAAGAGACCCAGTACTTC. This codes for CASSGTAYQETQYF.

The J gene is TRBJ2-6, the V gene TRBV5-1, with D possibly TRBD1 on 5 matching bases. This CDR3 contains 17 residues. CDR1 and CDR2 from the germline V gene are SGHRS and YFSETQ. The V and J ends lost 2 bases and 1 base respectively, with 13 bases between them. The CDR3 reads CASSFIFTGSGANVLTF. CDR3 in DNA: TGCGCCAGCAGCTTCATTTTTACAGGTTCTGGGGCCAACGTCCTGACTTTC.

The rearrangement uses TRBV6-1 and TRBJ2-7; tentatively, D is TRBD1 (6 bases). The length of the CDR3 is 13 residues. Per germline, CDR1 MNHNS and CDR2 SASEGT. Trimming shortened V by 7 bases and J by 2 bases, and 12 bases separated the two germline ends. The CDR3 DNA is TGTGCCAGCAATCTCAGGGGCCCCTACGAGCAGTACTTC. Its protein is CASNLRGPYEQYF.

The CDR3 region is CASSRTSGGAHEQFF. CDR3 DNA: TGTGCCAGCAGCCGTACTAGCGGGGGGGCCCATGAGCAGTTCTTC. The chain employs TRBV9 and TRBJ2-1; 13 bases match TRBD2. The CDR3 runs to 15 residues. Germline V gene sequence: CDR1 SGDLS, CDR2 YYNGEE. V lost 4 bases and J lost 8; bases outside the gene matches: 6.

The V gene is TRBV5-1, the J gene TRBJ2-3; 8 bases match TRBD2. The V gene's germline CDR1 is SGHRS and CDR2 YFSETQ. V dropped 4 bases and J dropped 6; count of bases not matched to a gene: 13. There are 16 residues in the CDR3. CDR3 in DNA: TGCGCCAGCAGCGCCAACGGGAGGGCCGAGGGTGATACGCAGTATTTT. Its protein product is CASSANGRAEGDTQYF.

V usage is TRBV5-6 and J usage is TRBJ1-4, with 9 bases identical to TRBD1. The V gene end was trimmed by 4 bases and the J gene end by 8 bases; junction bases not matched to a gene: 6. CDR1 SGHDT and CDR2 YYEEEE come from the germline V gene. The CDR3 has 14 amino acids. This CDR3 is CASSLGQGMEKLFF. In DNA, the CDR3 is TGTGCCAGCAGCCTAGGACAGGGGATGGAAAAACTGTTTTTT.

This clone came up a few times. J is TRBJ1-1 and V is TRBV6-5; D ambiguous. Deletions cut 8 bases from V and 6 bases from J, with 16 bases between. Germline loops: CDR1 MNHEY, CDR2 SVGAGI. The CDR3 has 13 residues. Written as DNA, the CDR3 is TGTGCCAGCTCCAATCCTGGAGGATCTGAAGCTTTCTTT. As protein: CASSNPGGSEAFF.

The chain couples TRBV15 to TRBJ2-3; maybe TRBD1 (5 bases). V was trimmed by 4 bases and J by 4 bases, leaving 9 bases between them. The CDR3 consists of 13 residues. The germline V gene has CDR1 LNHNV and CDR2 YYDKDF (reference sequence). For the CDR3, the DNA is TGTGCCACCAGCATGGGGCTGGCAGATACGCAGTATTTT. Its protein product is CATSMGLADTQYF. Full variable domain (outside the CDR3, taken from reference TRBV15 and TRBJ2-3): DAMVIQNPRYQVTQFGKPVTLSCSQTLNHNVMYWYQQKSSQAPKLLFHYYDKDFNNEADTPDNFQSRRPNTSFCFLDIRSPGLGDTAMYLCATSMGLADTQYFGPGTRLTVL.

Comments on this clone: Other DNA sequences from this sample encode an identical CDR3 as well. The chain employs TRBV11-2 and TRBJ2-7; TRBD2 agrees at 13 bases. J gave up 2 bases and V 4 bases, and 2 bases lay outside the gene matches. This CDR3 spans 15 amino acids. Germline CDR1 and CDR2: SGHAT and FQNNGV. CDR3 nucleotides: TGTGCCAGCAGCTCGGGACTAGCGGGAACCTACGAGCAGTACTTC. It encodes CASSSGLAGTYEQYF.